The T cell receptor (beta chain) under discussion was sequenced for a study of blood T cell repertoires in COVID-19. The J segment lost 5 bases and the V segment lost 4 bases, leaving 5 bases of the junction unmatched. The CDR3 spans 14 residues. Germline CDR1 is SNHLY and CDR2 is FYNNEI. Recruits, aged about 18 to 95 years, lived in 25 or so US areas. Allocation to cohorts depended on clinical history reported by the participants. Profiled with immunoSEQ multiplex PCR; TCRdb holds only in-frame clones, not every one. The sample yields about 440,000 clones, around 90% seen once. The sequence came from a woman under 30 with acute COVID-19. This sequence joins TRBV2 and TRBJ1-5; TRBD1 matches 7 bases. Sequencing input: PBMCs or T cells enriched from blood (not recorded which). CDR3 residues: CASSGGQSYQPQHF. CDR3 bases: TGTGCCAGCAGTGGGGGACAGAGTTATCAGCCCCAGCATTTT.